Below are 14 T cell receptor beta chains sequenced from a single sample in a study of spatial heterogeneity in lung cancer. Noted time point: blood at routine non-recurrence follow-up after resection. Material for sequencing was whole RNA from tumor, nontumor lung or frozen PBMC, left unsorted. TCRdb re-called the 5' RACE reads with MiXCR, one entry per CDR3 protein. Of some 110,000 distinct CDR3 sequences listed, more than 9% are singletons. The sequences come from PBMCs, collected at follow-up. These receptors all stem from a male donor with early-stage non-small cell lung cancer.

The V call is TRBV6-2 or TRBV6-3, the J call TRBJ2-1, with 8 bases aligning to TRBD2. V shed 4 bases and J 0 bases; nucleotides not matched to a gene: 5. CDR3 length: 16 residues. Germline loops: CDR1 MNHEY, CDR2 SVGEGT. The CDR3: CASSWRGAFSYNEQFF. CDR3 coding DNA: TGTGCCAGCAGTTGGCGGGGGGCCTTCTCCTACAATGAGCAGTTCTTC.

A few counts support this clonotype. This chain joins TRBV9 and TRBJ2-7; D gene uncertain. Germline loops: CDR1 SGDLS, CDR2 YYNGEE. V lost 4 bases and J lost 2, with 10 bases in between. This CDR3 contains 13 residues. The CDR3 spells CASSLGPTYEQYF. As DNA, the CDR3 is TGTGCCAGCAGCCTCGGCCCCACCTACGAGCAGTACTTC.

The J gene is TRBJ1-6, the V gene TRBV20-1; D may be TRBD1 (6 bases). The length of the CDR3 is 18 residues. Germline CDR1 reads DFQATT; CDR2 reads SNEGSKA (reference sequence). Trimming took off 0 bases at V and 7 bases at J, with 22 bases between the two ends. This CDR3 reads CSARDSSPGQKLNSPLHF. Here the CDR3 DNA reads TGCAGTGCTAGAGATTCCTCGCCTGGACAGAAACTAAATTCACCCCTCCACTTT.

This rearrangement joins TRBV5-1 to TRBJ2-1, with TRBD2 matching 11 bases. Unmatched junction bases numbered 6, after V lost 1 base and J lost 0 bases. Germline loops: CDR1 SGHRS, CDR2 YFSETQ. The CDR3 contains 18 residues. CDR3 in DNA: TGCGCCAGCAGCTTGAAAATAGCGGGGGGGCACTCCTACAATGAGCAGTTCTTC. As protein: CASSLKIAGGHSYNEQFF.

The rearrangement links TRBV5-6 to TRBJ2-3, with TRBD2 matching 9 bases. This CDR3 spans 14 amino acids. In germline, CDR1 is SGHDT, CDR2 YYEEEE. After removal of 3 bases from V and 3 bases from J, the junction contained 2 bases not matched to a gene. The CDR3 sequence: CASSSGLATDTQYF. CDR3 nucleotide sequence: TGTGCCAGCAGCTCGGGACTAGCAACAGATACGCAGTATTTT.

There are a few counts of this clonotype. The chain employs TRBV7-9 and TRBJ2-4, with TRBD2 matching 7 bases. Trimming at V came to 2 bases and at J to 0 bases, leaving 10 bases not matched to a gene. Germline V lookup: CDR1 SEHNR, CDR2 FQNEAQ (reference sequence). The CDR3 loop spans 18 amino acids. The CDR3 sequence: CASSLTGASGLAKNIQYF. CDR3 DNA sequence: TGTGCCAGCAGCTTAACGGGAGCTAGCGGACTAGCCAAAAACATTCAGTACTTC.

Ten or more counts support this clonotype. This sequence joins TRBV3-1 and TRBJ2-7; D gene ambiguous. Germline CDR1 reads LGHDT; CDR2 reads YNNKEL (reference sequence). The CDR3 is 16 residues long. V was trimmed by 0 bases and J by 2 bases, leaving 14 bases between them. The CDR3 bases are TGTGCCAGCAGCCAAGATCTTCTTAACAGTGCCTACGAGCAGTACTTC. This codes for CASSQDLLNSAYEQYF.

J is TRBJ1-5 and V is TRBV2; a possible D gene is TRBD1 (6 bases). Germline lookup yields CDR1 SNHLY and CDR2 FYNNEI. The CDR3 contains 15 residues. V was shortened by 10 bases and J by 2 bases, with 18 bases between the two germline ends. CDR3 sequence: CATKLGGERNQPQHF. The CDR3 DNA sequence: TGTGCCACCAAGCTAGGGGGGGAACGCAATCAGCCCCAGCATTTT.

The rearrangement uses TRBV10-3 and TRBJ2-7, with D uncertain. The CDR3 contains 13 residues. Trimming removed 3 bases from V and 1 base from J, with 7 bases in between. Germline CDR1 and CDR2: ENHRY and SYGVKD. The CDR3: CAISEQSSYEQYF. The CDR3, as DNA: TGTGCCATCAGTGAACAGTCGTCCTACGAGCAGTACTTC.

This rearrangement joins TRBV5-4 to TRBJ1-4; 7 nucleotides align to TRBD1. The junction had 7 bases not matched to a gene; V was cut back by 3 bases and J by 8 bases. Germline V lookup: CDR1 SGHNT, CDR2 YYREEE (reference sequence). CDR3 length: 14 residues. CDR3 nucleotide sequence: TGTGCCAGCAGCTCTCCTCGGACAGGCGAAAAACTGTTTTTT. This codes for CASSSPRTGEKLFF.

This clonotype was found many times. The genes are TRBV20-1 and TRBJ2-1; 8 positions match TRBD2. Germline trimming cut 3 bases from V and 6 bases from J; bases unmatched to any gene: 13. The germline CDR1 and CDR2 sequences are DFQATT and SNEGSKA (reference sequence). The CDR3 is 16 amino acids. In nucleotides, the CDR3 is TGCAGTGCTAGGACCGGTGGGACTAGTAGTCTCAATGAGCAGTTCTTC. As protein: CSARTGGTSSLNEQFF.

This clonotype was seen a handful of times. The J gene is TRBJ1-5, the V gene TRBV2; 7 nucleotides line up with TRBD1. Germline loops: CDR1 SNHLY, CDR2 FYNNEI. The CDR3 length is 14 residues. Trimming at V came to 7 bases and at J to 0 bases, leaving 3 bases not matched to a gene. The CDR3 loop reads CASTDRDSNQPQHF. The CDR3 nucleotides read TGTGCCAGCACAGACAGGGATAGCAATCAGCCCCAGCATTTT.

The CDR3 sequence is CASSIGTGGGNQPQHF. The DNA for the CDR3 is TGTGCCAGTAGTATCGGGACAGGGGGCGGCAATCAGCCCCAGCATTTT. The gene calls are TRBV19 and TRBJ1-5; 12 bases are a match to TRBD1. Germline V gene sequence: CDR1 LNHDA, CDR2 SQIVND (reference sequence). The V gene end was trimmed by 3 bases and the J gene end by 2 bases; junction bases not matched to a gene: 2. The CDR3 extends over 16 amino acids.

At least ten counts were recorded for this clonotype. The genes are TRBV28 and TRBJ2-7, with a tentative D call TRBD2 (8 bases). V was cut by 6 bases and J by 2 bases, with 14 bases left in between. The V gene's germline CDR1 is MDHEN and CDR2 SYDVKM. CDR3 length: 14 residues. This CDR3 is CASRRQGLAYEQYF. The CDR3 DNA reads TGTGCCAGCAGAAGACAGGGACTAGCCTACGAGCAGTACTTC.